This TCR beta chain was profiled in a study of blood T cell dynamics during melanoma immunotherapy. Study summary: Patients with metastatic melanoma got pembrolizumab or nivolumab-ipilimumab as first-line care. Notes on the study in general: Whether repertoire-driving clones were melanoma-specific could not be determined.

Regarding time point: week 3, after first cycle of checkpoint inhibitor. Patients with prior systemic cancer treatment, concomitant immunosuppressants, or other active malignancies were excluded. The CDR3 is 13 amino acids. The ends were cut back, 2 bases at V and 4 bases at J, with 9 bases in the middle. Germline V gene lookup returns CDR1 SGHRS and CDR2 YFSETQ. In its sample, this clone was seen a few times. The antigen remains unidentified. A fixed DNA input of 350 ng was used per bulk PBMC sample. Assay: immunoSEQ multiplex PCR; the TCRdb copy retains only in-frame clones and omits some. The sample includes about 17,000 clones, approximately 90% of them seen just once.

This clonotype was sampled from a human donor with melanoma. The source material was blood, sampled from a patient treated with checkpoint blockade. The V gene is TRBV5-1, the J gene TRBJ1-2; D is perhaps TRBD1 (6 bases). In DNA, the CDR3 is TGCGCCAGCAGCTTTACAGGGATCTATGGCTACACCTTC. Amino acid sequence: CASSFTGIYGYTF.